This TCR beta chain is drawn from a study of shared clonotypes between healthy human individuals. Regarding the study as a whole: The study found lower generation probabilities in non-shared clonotypes than in those shared by all four donors. Donor clonotype sharing was expected to depend on sequencing depth.

Every subset's genomic DNA went evenly onto several immunoSEQ plates. TCRdb's table, derived via immunoSEQ multiplex PCR, lists solely in-frame clones and lacks some. The top ten clones hold 0.9% to 1.4% of a sample with millions of clones, approximately 94% of them seen once. It was CD45RO-negative cells, positively selected for CCR7, that made up naive CD8 cells, with terminally differentiated effector memory CD45RA+ cells excluded. Worth noting for this clone: Its antigen remains unidentified.

The sequenced sample was naive CD8+ T cells sorted from blood. This sequence was found in a man aged 18 to 35 in good health.

CDR3 in amino acids: CASSGSLSRGRADTQYF. CDR3 bases: TGTGCCAGCAGTGGTTCCCTTTCCAGGGGGCGTGCAGATACGCAGTATTTT. This chain joins TRBV6-4 and TRBJ2-3; 8 positions match TRBD1. CDR1 and CDR2 (germline): MRHNA, SNTAGT. The CDR3 is made up of 17 amino acids. The trim removed 4 bases at V and 4 bases at J, leaving 13 bases unmatched.